The 28 T cell receptor beta chains in this list originate from one sample, sequenced in a study of human T cells and chemical hapten exposure. TCRdb re-derived calls from the RACE reads in MiXCR, one entry per CDR3 protein. The sample carries roughly 36,000 distinct CDR3 sequences, about 9.3% recorded once. Time point reported: pre-sensitization, week 0. Treatment described: therapeutic diphenylcyclopropenone sensitization with weekly scalp DPC. From whole blood left unfractionated, total RNA was extracted. This specimen was whole blood, taken in connection with sensitization to the hapten diphenylcyclopropenone (DPC). These receptors came from a man aged 50-59 years with alopecia areata. Some clones in this sample may be carry-over from other donors' samples.

The J gene is TRBJ2-2, the V gene TRBV20-1; the D gene is possibly TRBD1 (6 bases). The V gene lost 5 bases and the J gene lost 3 bases, with 13 bases spanning the gap. This CDR3 contains 14 residues. Per germline, CDR1 DFQATT and CDR2 SNEGSKA (reference sequence). The CDR3, as DNA: TGCAGTGCTCCAGGGGTGCGGGACACCGGGGAGCTGTTTTTT. Its translation is CSAPGVRDTGELFF.

This clonotype occurred a few times. J is TRBJ2-3 and V is TRBV6-1; 8 bases match TRBD2. Germline CDR1 and CDR2: MNHNS and SASEGT. V gave up 6 bases and J gave up 3 bases; unmatched junction bases: 5. The CDR3 is made up of 14 amino acids. The CDR3 spells CASRRTSTTDTQYF. CDR3 DNA: TGTGCCAGCAGAAGGACTAGCACTACAGATACGCAGTATTTT.

A word on this clonotype: This could be a read error, since a much larger clone is one nucleotide away. This chain links TRBV5-6 with TRBJ1-1, with D possibly matching TRBD1 (5 bases). The CDR3 consists of 13 residues. CDR1 and CDR2 (germline): SGHDT, YYEEEE. In DNA form, the CDR3 reads TGTGTCAGCACCCTGACAGAGGGCACTGAAGCTTTCTTT. Protein product: CVSTLTEGTEAFF.

This clonotype was recorded a few times. In DNA, the CDR3 is TGTGCCAGCAGCTCCTCAGGGGCAGATACGCAGTATTTT. Its protein product is CASSSSGADTQYF. The V call is TRBV7-9, the J call TRBJ2-3, with TRBD1 as a possible D gene (6 bases). Trimming removed 4 bases at V and 4 bases at J, with 9 bases between. This CDR3 has 13 residues. The germline CDR1 and CDR2 sequences are SEHNR and FQNEAQ (reference sequence).

This clonotype was detected many times. The chain has TRBV28 and TRBJ2-3, with unresolved D. With 7 bases removed from V and 0 bases from J, the gap between germline ends came to 20 bases. The CDR3 totals 17 residues. CDR1 and CDR2 (germline): MDHEN, SYDVKM. CDR3 nucleotides: TGTGCCAGCATGACGGGCAGTACTTTTTCTAGCACAGATACGCAGTATTTT. This translates into CASMTGSTFSSTDTQYF. The full variable domain, in which reference TRBV28 and TRBJ2-3 provide the parts outside the CDR3, is DVKVTQSSRYLVKRTGEKVFLECVQDMDHENMFWYRQDPGLGLRLIYFSYDVKMKEKGDIPEGYSVSREKKERFSLILESASTNQTSMYLCASMTGSTFSSTDTQYFGPGTRLTVL.

The table lists this clonotype with many counts. The DNA for the CDR3 is TGCAGTGCTCCACGACTAGCGGGAGCGGGAAATGAGCAGTTCTTC. Encoded protein: CSAPRLAGAGNEQFF. This sequence joins TRBV20-1 and TRBJ2-1, with 12 bases that match TRBD2. Unmatched junction bases numbered 9, after V lost 5 bases and J lost 7 bases. The CDR3 runs to 15 residues. Germline values: CDR1 DFQATT, CDR2 SNEGSKA (reference sequence).

This clonotype came up many times. This sequence joins TRBV7-2 and TRBJ2-7, with D possibly being TRBD2 (5 bases). Per germline, CDR1 SGHTA and CDR2 FQGNSA. The CDR3 sequence is 14 residues long. V was shortened by 3 bases and J by 0 bases, with 9 bases between the two germline ends. CDR3 bases: TGTGCCAGCAGCTTTAAAGCGGACTCCTACGAGCAGTACTTC. This codes for CASSFKADSYEQYF.

At least ten counts were recorded for this clonotype. The rearrangement joins TRBV29-1 to TRBJ2-2, with 9 bases identical to TRBD1. The CDR3 runs 17 residues. Germline V gives CDR1 SQVTM, CDR2 ANQGSEA. V trimming: 4 bases; J trimming: 3 bases; junction bases outside the gene matches: 12. The CDR3 loop is CSVGRTGVTTDTGELFF. The DNA of the CDR3 is TGCAGCGTTGGAAGGACAGGGGTAACGACTGACACCGGGGAGCTGTTTTTT.

This clonotype was counted at least ten times. V gene TRBV7-2 combines with J gene TRBJ2-7; 8 bases map to TRBD2. Germline V gives CDR1 SGHTA, CDR2 FQGNSA. The J segment lost 0 bases and the V segment lost 5 bases, leaving 12 bases of the junction unmatched. This CDR3 has 17 amino acids. The CDR3 region has the DNA TGTGCCAGCAGCCCTGATCTTAGCGGGGTAAGCTCCTACGAGCAGTACTTC. The encoded protein is CASSPDLSGVSSYEQYF.

This clonotype was recorded at least ten times. The V and J genes are TRBV28 and TRBJ2-7, with TRBD2 identical over 7 bases. Trimming cost V 7 bases and J 1 base; bases outside gene matches: 7. Germline assignment: CDR1 MDHEN and CDR2 SYDVKM. The CDR3 spans 14 residues. The CDR3 DNA sequence: TGTGCCAGCACCGTGGGAGGGGCGTCCTACGAGCAGTACTTC. Translating it yields CASTVGGASYEQYF.

This clonotype has just a few counts. The chain employs TRBV27 and TRBJ1-1; D is perhaps TRBD1 (5 bases). Trimming stripped 5 bases from V and 8 bases from J, with 18 bases between. The V gene's germline CDR1 is MNHEY and CDR2 SMNVEV (reference sequence). The CDR3 runs to 14 residues. This CDR3 reads CASSKGQVRSEAFF. The CDR3 DNA sequence: TGTGCCAGCAGTAAGGGGCAGGTAAGATCAGAAGCTTTCTTT.

This clonotype was counted ten times or more. The chain combines TRBV6-5 with TRBJ2-5; D is undetermined. V lost 3 bases and J lost 5, with 10 bases in between. Germline V CDR1 and CDR2: MNHEY, SVGAGI. This CDR3 region has 13 residues. Written as DNA, the CDR3 is TGTGCCAGCAGTTATCATCTGGAGGAGACCCAGTACTTC. It encodes CASSYHLEETQYF.

The table lists this clonotype with many counts. J is TRBJ2-3 and V is TRBV28; 11 bases align to TRBD2. J was trimmed by 7 bases and V by 6 bases; bases with no gene match: 9. The CDR3 is 15 residues long. Germline V CDR1 and CDR2: MDHEN, SYDVKM. The CDR3: CASSRFGLAGNTQYF. The CDR3 DNA is TGTGCCAGCAGCCGCTTCGGACTAGCGGGCAATACGCAGTATTTT.

There are many counts of this clonotype. The rearrangement joins TRBV19 to TRBJ2-1; a possible D gene is TRBD1 (5 bases). V lost 6 bases to trimming and J lost 0 bases, with 12 bases between them. CDR1 and CDR2 (germline): LNHDA, SQIVND (reference sequence). This CDR3 spans 15 amino acids. For the CDR3, the DNA is TGTGCCAGTAGCTTGACAGCGAACTCCTACAATGAGCAGTTCTTC. Amino acid sequence: CASSLTANSYNEQFF. Looking up the rest from reference TRBV19 and TRBJ2-1 gives the full variable domain: DGGITQSPKYLFRKEGQNVTLSCEQNLNHDAMYWYRQDPGQGLRLIYYSQIVNDFQKGDIAEGYSVSREKKESFPLTVTSAQKNPTAFYLCASSLTANSYNEQFFGPGTRLTVL.

This clonotype has ten or more counts. The CDR3 is CSASRRTGSYSNQPQHF. CDR3 bases: TGCAGTGCCAGTCGGCGGACAGGGTCTTATAGCAATCAGCCCCAGCATTTT. The chain combines TRBV20-1 with TRBJ1-5; 8 positions match TRBD1. The CDR3 spans 17 residues. Germline V lookup: CDR1 DFQATT, CDR2 SNEGSKA (reference sequence). The V gene end was trimmed by 6 bases and the J gene end by 0 bases; junction bases not matched to a gene: 13.

This clonotype was picked up many times. The rearrangement joins TRBV24-1 to TRBJ2-1, with 12 bases identical to TRBD2. The CDR3 runs to 16 residues. CDR1 and CDR2 from the germline V gene are KGHDR and SFDVKD. The V and J ends lost 2 bases and 6 bases, in that order; junction bases with no gene match: 4. As DNA, the CDR3 is TGTGCCACCAGTGATTCTGTACTAGCGGGAGGCAATGAGCAGTTCTTC. This gives the protein CATSDSVLAGGNEQFF.

This clonotype was counted at least ten times. The J gene is TRBJ2-1, the V gene TRBV19; 14 bases map to TRBD2. With V trimmed by 5 bases and J by 2 bases, 2 bases remained unmatched. Germline CDR1 is LNHDA and CDR2 is SQIVND (reference sequence). CDR3 length: 16 residues. The CDR3, as DNA: TGTGCCAGTAGTGCGGGACTAGCGGGAGCCTACAATGAGCAGTTCTTC. This codes for CASSAGLAGAYNEQFF.

This chain joins TRBV2 and TRBJ2-3; perhaps TRBD2 as D (6 bases). The CDR3 is made up of 15 amino acids. Per germline, CDR1 SNHLY and CDR2 FYNNEI. The ends were cut back, 1 base at V and 4 bases at J, with 12 bases in the middle. Written as DNA, the CDR3 is TGTGCCAGCAGTGAAGTCGGGGGTCGGGCAGATACGCAGTATTTT. Translated, it gives CASSEVGGRADTQYF. The whole variable domain, filled in from reference TRBV2 and TRBJ2-3, reads EPEVTQTPSHQVTQMGQEVILRCVPISNHLYFYWYRQILGQKVEFLVSFYNNEISEKSEIFDDQFSVERPDGSNFTLKIRSTKLEDSAMYFCASSEVGGRADTQYFGPGTRLTVL.

V gene TRBV2 combines with J gene TRBJ2-1, with 7 bases fitting TRBD1. Germline V gene lookup returns CDR1 SNHLY and CDR2 FYNNEI. With V trimmed by 4 bases and J by 4 bases, 4 bases remained unmatched. This CDR3 is built from 14 residues. CDR3 in amino acids: CASSAGTVYNEQFF. CDR3 nucleotide sequence: TGTGCCAGCAGTGCAGGGACAGTTTACAATGAGCAGTTCTTC.

This clonotype was seen a few times. V is TRBV29-1 and J is TRBJ2-2; D unclear. V lost 4 bases and J 7 bases, leaving 16 bases between the germline ends. Germline V gene data show CDR1 as SQVTM and CDR2 as ANQGSEA. There are 14 residues in the CDR3. CDR3 protein: CSVAAGRPGGELFF. Written as DNA, the CDR3 is TGCAGCGTTGCCGCCGGTCGCCCGGGCGGGGAGCTGTTTTTT.

The J gene is TRBJ2-2, the V gene TRBV6-5; D may be TRBD2 (5 bases). CDR3 size: 12 residues. The V gene's germline CDR1 is MNHEY and CDR2 SVGAGI. Trimming left V 5 bases short and J 5 bases short, with 6 bases between. In nucleotides, the CDR3 is TGTGCCAGCAGTCCGGGGACCGGGGAGCTGTTTTTT. This gives the protein CASSPGTGELFF.

Here the CDR3 reads CASSEYGRGLYNEQFF. The CDR3 region has the DNA TGTGCCAGCAGTGAATATGGCAGGGGTTTATACAATGAGCAGTTCTTC. This chain connects TRBV25-1 to TRBJ2-1, with D perhaps TRBD1 (6 bases). Trimming took 0 bases from V and 4 from J, leaving 13 bases between them. The germline gives CDR1 MGHDK, CDR2 SYGVNS. This CDR3 contains 16 residues.

In this sample, this clonotype turned up many times. J is TRBJ1-1 and V is TRBV29-1; D not resolved. CDR3 size: 12 residues. Germline V gene sequence: CDR1 SQVTM, CDR2 ANQGSEA. V lost 4 bases to trimming and J lost 5 bases, with 11 bases between them. The CDR3 loop is CSVVGVETEAFF. DNA of the CDR3: TGCAGCGTTGTTGGGGTTGAAACTGAAGCTTTCTTT. The whole variable domain, filled in from reference TRBV29-1 and TRBJ1-1, reads SAVISQKPSRDICQRGTSLTIQCQVDSQVTMMFWYRQQPGQSLTLIATANQGSEATYESGFVIDKFPISRPNLTFSTLTVSNMSPEDSSIYLCSVVGVETEAFFGQGTRLTVV.

The V and J genes are TRBV29-1 and TRBJ1-2; tentatively, D is TRBD1 (6 bases). This CDR3 is built from 12 residues. The germline gives CDR1 SQVTM, CDR2 ANQGSEA. Trimming pared 4 bases from V and 3 bases from J, leaving 9 bases between. CDR3 DNA: TGCAGCGTTGCACAGGGCGACTATGGCTACACCTTC. It yields the protein CSVAQGDYGYTF. Full variable domain (missing parts from reference TRBV29-1 and TRBJ1-2): SAVISQKPSRDICQRGTSLTIQCQVDSQVTMMFWYRQQPGQSLTLIATANQGSEATYESGFVIDKFPISRPNLTFSTLTVSNMSPEDSSIYLCSVAQGDYGYTFGSGTRLTVV.

This clonotype was seen only a few times. The chain couples TRBV5-3 to TRBJ2-1; 11 positions agree with TRBD2. TRBV5-3 is classed as an ORF, of uncertain function. The CDR3 consists of 16 residues. The V segment lost 0 bases and the J segment 7 bases; nucleotides outside the gene matches: 6. The CDR3 sequence is CARSLVASGRINEQFF. The CDR3 nucleotides read TGTGCCAGAAGCTTGGTTGCTAGCGGGAGGATAAATGAGCAGTTCTTC.

The table lists this clonotype with many counts. The chain has TRBV7-2 and TRBJ2-7; weak D call: TRBD2 (6 bases). The CDR3 is 14 residues long. Germline values: CDR1 SGHTA, CDR2 FQGNSA. The V gene lost 5 bases and the J gene lost 1 base, with 12 bases spanning the gap. The CDR3 DNA sequence: TGTGCCAGCAGCCCCGAGGGACTGTCCTACGAGCAGTACTTC. Its translation is CASSPEGLSYEQYF.

This clonotype was detected ten times or more. V is TRBV10-2 and J is TRBJ2-4, with 15 bases aligning to TRBD2. V lost 4 bases and J lost 1; bases outside the gene matches: 5. The length of the CDR3 is 18 residues. Germline values: CDR1 WSHSY, CDR2 SAAADI. The CDR3 reads CASSARTSGREAKNIQYF. The CDR3 region has the DNA TGCGCCAGCAGTGCAAGGACTAGCGGGAGGGAGGCCAAAAACATTCAGTACTTC.

The chain uses TRBV6-5 and TRBJ1-2; D possibly corresponds to TRBD1 (6 bases). The CDR3 covers 13 residues. V lost 0 bases, J lost 6 bases, and 8 bases lay in between. Germline V gives CDR1 MNHEY, CDR2 SVGAGI. The CDR3 nucleotides are TGTGCCAGCAGTTACTCAGGGGGTGATGGCTACACCTTC. Its protein product is CASSYSGGDGYTF.